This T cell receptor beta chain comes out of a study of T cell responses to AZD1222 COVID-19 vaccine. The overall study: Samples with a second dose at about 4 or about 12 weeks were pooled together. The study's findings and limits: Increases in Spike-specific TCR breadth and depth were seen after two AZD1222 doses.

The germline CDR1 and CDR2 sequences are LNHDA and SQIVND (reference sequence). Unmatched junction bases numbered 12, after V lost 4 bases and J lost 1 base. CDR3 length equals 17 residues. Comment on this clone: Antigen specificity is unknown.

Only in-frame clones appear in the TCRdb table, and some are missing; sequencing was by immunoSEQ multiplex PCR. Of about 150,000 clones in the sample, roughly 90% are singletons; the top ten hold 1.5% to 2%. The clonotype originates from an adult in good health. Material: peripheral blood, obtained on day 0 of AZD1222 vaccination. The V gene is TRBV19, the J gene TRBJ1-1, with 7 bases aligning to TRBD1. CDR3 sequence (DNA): TGTGCCAGTAGTACTCGACAGGGCTCACTTTCGAACACTGAAGCTTTCTTT. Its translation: CASSTRQGSLSNTEAFF.